This T cell receptor beta chain was captured by sequencing in a study of technical replicates of blood from a few donors. The assay was immunoSEQ multiplex PCR, and TCRdb's table has in-frame clones only and misses some. The table records some 70,000 clones, roughly 90% of them present only once. The CDR3 is 15 amino acids. Germline CDR1 is SGHNT and CDR2 is YYREEE (reference sequence). Trimming removed 2 bases from V and 0 bases from J, with 9 bases in between. The chain uses TRBV5-4 and TRBJ2-1; D not resolved. The sample comprised PBMCs. This TCR was sampled from a human donor in good health. Some clones in this sample may be carry-over from other donors' samples. CDR3 amino acids: CASSFYSGSYNEQFF. DNA of the CDR3: TGTGCCAGCAGCTTTTATTCCGGCTCCTACAATGAGCAGTTCTTC.